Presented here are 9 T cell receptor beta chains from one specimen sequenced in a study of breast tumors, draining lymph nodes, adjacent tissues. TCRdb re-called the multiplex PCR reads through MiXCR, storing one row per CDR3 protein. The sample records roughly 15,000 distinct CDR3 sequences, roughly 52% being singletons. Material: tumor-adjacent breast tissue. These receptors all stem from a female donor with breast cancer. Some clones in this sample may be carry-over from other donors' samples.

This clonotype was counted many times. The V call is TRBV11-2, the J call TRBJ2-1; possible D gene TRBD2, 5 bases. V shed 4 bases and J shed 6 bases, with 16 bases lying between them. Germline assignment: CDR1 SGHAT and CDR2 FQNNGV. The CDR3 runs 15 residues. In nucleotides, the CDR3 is TGTGCCAGCAGCTCCCAACCCGGGGTGGCCAATGAGCAGTTCTTC. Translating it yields CASSSQPGVANEQFF.

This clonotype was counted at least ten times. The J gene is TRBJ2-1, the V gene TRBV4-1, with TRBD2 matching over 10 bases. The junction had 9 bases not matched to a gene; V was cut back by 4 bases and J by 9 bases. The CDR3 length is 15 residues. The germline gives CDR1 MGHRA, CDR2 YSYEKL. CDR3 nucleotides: TGCGCCAGCAGCCCCGCTAGCGGGAGTAGGGGTGAGCAGTTCTTC. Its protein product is CASSPASGSRGEQFF.

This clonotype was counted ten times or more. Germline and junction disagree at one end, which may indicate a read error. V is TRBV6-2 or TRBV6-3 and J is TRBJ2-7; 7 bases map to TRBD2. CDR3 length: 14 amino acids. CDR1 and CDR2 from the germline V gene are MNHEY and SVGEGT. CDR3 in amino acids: CASSHSLGGNEQYF. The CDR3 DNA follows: TGTGCCAGCAGTCACTCGCTCGGGGGGAACGAGCAGTACTTC.

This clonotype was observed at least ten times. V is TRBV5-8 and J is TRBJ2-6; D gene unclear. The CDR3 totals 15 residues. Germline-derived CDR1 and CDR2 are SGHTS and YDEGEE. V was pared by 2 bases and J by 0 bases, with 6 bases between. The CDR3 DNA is TGTGCCAGCAGCTTTAGGGCCTCTGGGGCCAACGTCCTGACTTTC. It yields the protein CASSFRASGANVLTF.

The CDR3 DNA reads TGTGCCAGCAGTTTAGACAGGGACGGAAACACCATATATTTT. This sequence encodes CASSLDRDGNTIYF. The V and J genes are TRBV12-3 or TRBV12-4 and TRBJ1-3; TRBD1 is a possible D gene (6 bases). The V end lost 1 base, the J end lost 4 bases, and 8 bases lay between the germline ends. CDR3 size: 14 residues.

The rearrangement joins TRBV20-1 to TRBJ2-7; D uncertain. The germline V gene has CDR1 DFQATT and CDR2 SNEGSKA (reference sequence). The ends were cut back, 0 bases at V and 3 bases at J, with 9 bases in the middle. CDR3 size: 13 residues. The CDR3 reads CSARDPGIYEQYF. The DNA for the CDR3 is TGCAGTGCTAGAGACCCAGGAATCTACGAGCAGTACTTC.

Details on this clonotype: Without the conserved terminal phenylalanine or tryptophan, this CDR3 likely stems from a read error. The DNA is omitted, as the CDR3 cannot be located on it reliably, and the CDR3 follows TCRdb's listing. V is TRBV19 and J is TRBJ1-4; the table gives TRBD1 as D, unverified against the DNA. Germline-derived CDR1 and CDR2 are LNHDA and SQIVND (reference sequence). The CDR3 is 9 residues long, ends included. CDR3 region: CASRGQASA.

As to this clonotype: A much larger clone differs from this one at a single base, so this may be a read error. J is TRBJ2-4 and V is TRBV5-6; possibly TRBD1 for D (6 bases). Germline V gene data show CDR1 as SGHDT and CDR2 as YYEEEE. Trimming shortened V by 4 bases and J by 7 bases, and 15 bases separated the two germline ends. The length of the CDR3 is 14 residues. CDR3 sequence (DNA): TGTGCCAGCAGCCCGGCAGGGGCCTGGAACATTCAGTACTTC. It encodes CASSPAGAWNIQYF.

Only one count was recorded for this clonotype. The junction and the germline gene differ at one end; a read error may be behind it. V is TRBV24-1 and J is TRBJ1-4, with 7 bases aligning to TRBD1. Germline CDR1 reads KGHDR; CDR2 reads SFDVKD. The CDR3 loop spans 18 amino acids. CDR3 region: CATSDYSGTVATNEKPFF. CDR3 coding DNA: TGTGCCACCAGTGACTACTCCGGGACAGTTGCAACTAATGAAAAACCGTTTTTT.